This T cell receptor (gamma chain) originates from a study of gamma-delta chains in newborns, infants, children (dated by TCRdb to about 2019). About the study as a whole: In the study title, it is stated that polyclonal expansion of innate gammadelta T cells is driven by microbial exposure immediately after birth. Right after human newborns were born, the researchers looked at the way microbial exposure shaped their populations of innate gammadelta T cells.

Relative to germline, V is missing 0 bases and J is missing 5 bases, with 4 bases of the junction outside any gene match. Including cysteine and phenylalanine, the CDR3 has 13 amino acids. Here the CDR3 DNA is all that survives: 39 bases in frame from base 1. CDR1 and CDR2 (VINAFY, YDVSNSKD) derive from the germline V gene. Regarding this clone: There is no known antigen for this receptor. Per-base qualities were not stored, and no clone one base away is much larger.

TCRdb names Illumina MiSeq as the instrument used. TCRdb reprocessed the public data with the CATT caller; entries with the same nucleotide sequence were combined afterwards. This sample gives 2,000 to 2,500 gamma-chain clones in total; about 27% of them show up just once. The top ten constitute less than 50% of the sample. Sequencing was carried out using blood. The chain uses TRGV5 and TRGJ1 or TRGJ2. The TCR comes from a child who was a newborn, infant or young child, either healthy, febrile or measles-vaccinated (not recorded which). The CDR3 protein is CATWDRRDYKKLF. The DNA sequence is as follows: TGTGCCACCTGGGACAGGCGCGATTATAAGAAACTCTTT.